This is a list of T cell receptor beta chains from one sample in a study of T cell responses to AZD1222 COVID-19 vaccine. Libraries were prepared by immunoSEQ multiplex PCR; TCRdb keeps only in-frame clonotypes and omits some of them. In the table there are approximately 150,000 clones, approximately 90% of which are singletons. The material was peripheral blood, obtained on day 0 of AZD1222 vaccination. These receptors were collected from an adult in good health. CDR3s include the opening cysteine and the closing phenylalanine or tryptophan. A D gene is named only where the DNA matches it firmly. Size tells how often a clone was seen (once, few, many) or the class of an expanded clone, and some rows leave it out.

>TRBD1|TRBV3-1/TRBV3-2|TRBJ1-2|.|15
CASSHRTGGNYGYTF
TGTGCCAGCAGCCACCGGACAGGGGGCAACTATGGCTACACCTTC
>TRBD1|TRBV6-5|TRBJ1-4|.|16
CASSYPTQGVYEKLFF
TGTGCCAGCAGTTACCCTACGCAGGGGGTGTACGAAAAACTGTTTTTT
>.|TRBV4-2|TRBJ2-1|.|15
CASSQDPRGKNEQFF
TGTGCCAGCAGCCAAGATCCCCGGGGTAAAAATGAGCAGTTCTTC
>.|TRBV29-1|TRBJ1-2|.|11
CSVESVYGYTF
TGCAGCGTTGAGAGCGTCTATGGCTACACCTTC
>TRBD1|TRBV5-6|TRBJ2-5|.|14
CASSAITGEETQYF
TGTGCCAGCAGCGCCATAACAGGGGAAGAGACCCAGTACTTC
>.|TRBV6-5|TRBJ1-5|.|14
CASSPDGNNQPQHF
TGTGCCAGCAGTCCGGACGGAAACAATCAGCCCCAGCATTTT
>.|TRBV19|TRBJ2-4|.|15
CASSPRAGGKNIQYF
TGTGCCAGTAGTCCCAGAGCAGGAGGCAAAAACATTCAGTACTTC
>TRBD1|TRBV7-9|TRBJ1-2|.|14
CASSQGGIYYGYTF
TGTGCCAGCAGCCAGGGGGGGATCTACTATGGCTACACCTTC
>.|TRBV6-5|TRBJ1-2|.|14
CASRRGGPLYGYTF
TGTGCCAGCAGACGGGGAGGGCCCCTCTATGGCTACACCTTC
>.|TRBV19|TRBJ1-5|.|14
CASKVQGLNQPQHF
TGTGCCAGTAAAGTCCAGGGGCTGAATCAGCCCCAGCATTTT
>.|TRBV7-8|TRBJ2-7|.|12
CASSYPAYEQYF
TGTGCCAGCAGCTACCCGGCCTACGAGCAGTACTTC
>.|TRBV2|TRBJ2-1|few|12
CASSVDPGARFF
TGTGCCAGCAGTGTAGACCCGGGAGCAAGGTTCTTC
>TRBD2|TRBV19|TRBJ2-1|.|14
CASSSLAGGREQFF
TGTGCCAGTAGTAGTCTAGCGGGGGGGCGTGAGCAGTTCTTC
>TRBD1|TRBV9|TRBJ2-7|.|16
CASSETPGDRGGEQYF
TGTGCCAGCAGCGAAACGCCGGGGGACAGGGGAGGCGAGCAGTACTTC
>TRBD1|TRBV10-3|TRBJ2-7|.|13
CATATDRVSEQYF
TGTGCCACAGCCACCGACAGGGTTAGCGAGCAGTACTTC
>.|TRBV5-1|TRBJ1-3|.|13
CASGEGAGNTIYF
TGCGCCAGCGGCGAGGGAGCCGGAAACACCATATATTTT
>.|TRBV29-1|TRBJ1-2|.|12
CSVEPYTYGYTF
TGCAGCGTTGAACCATATACCTATGGCTACACCTTC
>TRBD2|TRBV6-4|TRBJ2-3|.|16
CASSETSGGSTDTQYF
TGTGCCAGCAGTGAGACTAGCGGGGGGAGCACAGATACGCAGTATTTT
>.|TRBV19|TRBJ2-1|once|12
CASSIFQGSLFF
TGTGCCAGTAGTATCTTCCAGGGTAGTTTGTTCTTC
>.|TRBV5-1|TRBJ2-1|.|12
CASNRVGGEQFF
TGCGCCAGCAACCGTGTGGGGGGTGAGCAGTTCTTC
>.|TRBV4-2|TRBJ2-3|once|17
CASSQDLGGSSTDTQYF
TGTGCCAGCAGCCAAGATTTGGGGGGATCTAGCACAGATACGCAGTATTTT
>.|TRBV11-3|TRBJ2-1|.|15
CASSLDPPGVGGQFF
TGTGCCAGCAGCTTAGACCCTCCCGGGGTGGGGGGACAGTTCTTC
>TRBD2|TRBV6-5|TRBJ2-7|once|13
CASSSPSGYEQYF
TGTGCCAGCAGTTCCCCTAGCGGCTACGAGCAGTACTTC
>TRBD1|TRBV5-6|TRBJ2-7|.|16
CASSARDRGSFYEQYF
TGTGCCAGCAGCGCCCGGGACAGGGGTTCCTTCTACGAGCAGTACTTC
>.|TRBV6-5|TRBJ1-5|once|13
CASQRDGNQPQHF
TGTGCCAGCCAAAGAGACGGCAATCAGCCCCAGCATTTT
>.|TRBV20-1|TRBJ2-1|.|10
CSAYRDEQFF
TGCAGTGCTTATAGGGATGAGCAGTTCTTC
>.|TRBV4-2|TRBJ2-1|.|15
CASSQDLGDYNEQFF
TGTGCCAGCAGCCAAGATCTTGGGGATTACAATGAGCAGTTCTTC
>.|TRBV7-2|TRBJ2-7|.|13
CASSPAASYEQYF
TGTGCCAGCAGCCCCGCGGCTTCCTACGAGCAGTACTTC
>.|TRBV19|TRBJ2-6|.|15
CASSIQTTGANVLTF
TGTGCCAGTAGTATTCAAACGACTGGGGCCAACGTCCTGACTTTC
>TRBD2|TRBV7-2|TRBJ2-1|.|15
CASSLGGAGGNEQFF
TGTGCCAGCAGCTTAGGCGGGGCGGGGGGCAATGAGCAGTTCTTC
>.|TRBV27|TRBJ1-6|.|15
CASSFITGHNSPLHF
TGTGCCAGCAGTTTTATAACAGGACATAATTCACCCCTCCACTTT
>.|TRBV5-1|TRBJ2-7|.|14
CASSSSRAGNEQYF
TGCGCCAGCAGTTCTAGTCGGGCGGGGAACGAGCAGTACTTC
>TRBD2|TRBV9|TRBJ2-1|.|17
CASSVAKASGGGDEQFF
TGTGCCAGCAGCGTAGCTAAGGCTAGCGGGGGAGGGGATGAGCAGTTCTTC
>.|TRBV5-1|TRBJ2-7|.|13
CASSYRDLYEQYF
TGCGCCAGCAGTTACCGGGACCTCTACGAGCAGTACTTC
>.|TRBV7-2|TRBJ2-5|.|13
CASNLRSGETQYF
TGTGCCAGCAACCTGAGATCGGGGGAGACCCAGTACTTC
>.|TRBV6-2/TRBV6-3|TRBJ1-1|.|13
CASSYRGNTEAFF
TGTGCCAGCAGTTACAGGGGTAACACTGAAGCTTTCTTT
>.|TRBV19|TRBJ1-5|.|13
CASRSGYNQPQHF
TGTGCCAGTAGGAGTGGGTACAATCAGCCCCAGCATTTT
>.|TRBV25-1|TRBJ2-3|.|13
CASSNPRPYTQYF
TGTGCCAGCAGCAATCCCCGCCCGTATACGCAGTATTTT
>.|TRBV4-1|TRBJ1-1|.|16
CASSQGTAVTYTEAFF
TGCGCCAGCAGCCAAGGGACTGCGGTTACTTACACTGAAGCTTTCTTT
>.|TRBV5-1|TRBJ2-1|.|16
CASSLTGGRISNEQFF
TGCGCCAGCAGCCTGACGGGGGGCCGGATTAGCAATGAGCAGTTCTTC
>TRBD2|TRBV9|TRBJ2-1|.|19
CASSVRTGSGASSYNEQFF
TGTGCCAGCAGCGTTAGAACGGGGAGCGGGGCCAGCTCCTACAATGAGCAGTTCTTC
>.|TRBV19|TRBJ1-2|.|15
CASSIRMPSDYGYTF
TGTGCCAGTAGTATTCGAATGCCCTCGGACTATGGCTACACCTTC
>TRBD1|TRBV7-3|TRBJ2-1|.|13
CASSATGENEQFF
TGTGCCAGCAGCGCAACAGGGGAAAATGAGCAGTTCTTC
>.|TRBV9|TRBJ1-6|.|15
CASSSQSSYNSPLHF
TGTGCCAGCAGCTCACAGAGCTCCTATAATTCACCCCTCCACTTT
>.|TRBV5-4|TRBJ2-1|.|13
CASSLGLEEKGFF
TGTGCCAGCAGCTTGGGGCTGGAGGAGAAGGGATTCTTC
>TRBD1|TRBV15|TRBJ2-7|.|17
CATSRDLQGQGVGEQYF
TGTGCCACCAGCAGAGATCTACAGGGACAGGGGGTTGGCGAGCAGTACTTC
>.|TRBV6-1|TRBJ1-6|.|14
CASSERVAVEPLHF
TGTGCCAGCAGTGAAAGGGTAGCGGTTGAACCCCTCCACTTT